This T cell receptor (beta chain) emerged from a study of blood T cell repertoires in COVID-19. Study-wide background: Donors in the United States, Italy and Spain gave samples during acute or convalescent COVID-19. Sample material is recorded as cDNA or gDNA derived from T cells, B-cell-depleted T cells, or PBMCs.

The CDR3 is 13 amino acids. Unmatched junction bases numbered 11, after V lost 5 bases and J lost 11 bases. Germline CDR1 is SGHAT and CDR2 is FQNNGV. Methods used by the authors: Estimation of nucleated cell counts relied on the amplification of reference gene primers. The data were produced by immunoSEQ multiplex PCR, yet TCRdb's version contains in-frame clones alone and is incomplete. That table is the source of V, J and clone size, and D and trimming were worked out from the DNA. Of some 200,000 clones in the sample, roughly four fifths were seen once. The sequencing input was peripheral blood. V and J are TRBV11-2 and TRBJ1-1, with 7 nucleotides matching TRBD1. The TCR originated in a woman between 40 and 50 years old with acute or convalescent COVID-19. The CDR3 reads CASSADRARGAFF. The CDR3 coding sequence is TGTGCCAGCAGCGCAGACAGGGCCCGAGGGGCTTTCTTT.